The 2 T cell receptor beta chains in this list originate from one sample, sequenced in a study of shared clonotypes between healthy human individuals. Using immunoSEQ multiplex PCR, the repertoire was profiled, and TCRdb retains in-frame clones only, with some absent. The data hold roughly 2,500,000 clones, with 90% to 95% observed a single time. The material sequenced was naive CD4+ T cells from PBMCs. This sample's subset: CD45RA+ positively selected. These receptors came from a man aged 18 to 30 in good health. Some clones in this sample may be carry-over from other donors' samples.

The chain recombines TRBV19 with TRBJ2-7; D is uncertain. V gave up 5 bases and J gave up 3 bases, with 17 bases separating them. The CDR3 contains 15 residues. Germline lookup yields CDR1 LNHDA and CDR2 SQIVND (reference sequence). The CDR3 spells CASSQYRAPNYEQYF. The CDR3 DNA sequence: TGTGCCAGTAGTCAATATCGGGCCCCAAACTACGAGCAGTACTTC.

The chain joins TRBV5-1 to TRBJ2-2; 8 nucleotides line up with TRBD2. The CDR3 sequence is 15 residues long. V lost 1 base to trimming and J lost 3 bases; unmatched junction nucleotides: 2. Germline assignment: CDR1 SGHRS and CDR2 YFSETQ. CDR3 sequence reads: CASSLLAGHTGELFF. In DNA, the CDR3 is TGCGCCAGCAGCTTGTTAGCGGGACACACCGGGGAGCTGTTTTTT. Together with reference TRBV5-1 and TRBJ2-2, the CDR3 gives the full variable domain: KAGVTQTPRYLIKTRGQQVTLSCSPISGHRSVSWYQQTPGQGLQFLFEYFSETQRNKGNFPGRFSGRQFSNSRSEMNVSTLELGDSALYLCASSLLAGHTGELFFGEGSRLTVL.